This T cell receptor (beta chain) was sequenced during a study of T cell responses to AZD1222 COVID-19 vaccine. A note on this clone: Its antigen is as yet unknown.

This CDR3 is built from 15 residues. V lost 7 bases and J 6 bases, leaving 20 bases between the germline ends. Germline assignment: CDR1 SEHNR and CDR2 FQNEAQ (reference sequence). Sequenced by immunoSEQ multiplex PCR; TCRdb stores in-frame clones only, minus some. The data contain 140,000 or so clones, around 90% of them singletons. Whole-study results and caveats: The donor cohort was predominantly white British with a female majority, and clonal diversity may have been underestimated. The span of vaccine-associated CD4 TCRs extended across spike, with dominance at 160-218 and 743-854. Epitopes outside B.1.351 and B.1.1.7 mutated regions reportedly drew nearly half of spike TCRs. At baseline, seropositivity was found in only a handful of AZD1222 recipients.

The sample in question was peripheral blood, obtained 28 days after the second dose of the MenACWY control vaccine. The chain joins TRBV7-9 to TRBJ2-3; D tentatively fits TRBD1 or TRBD2 (7 bases each). The sequence was collected from an adult who received the MenACWY meningococcal vaccine as a control. CDR3 sequence: CASTPPGGALDTQYF. The CDR3 DNA sequence: TGTGCCAGCACCCCCCCAGGGGGGGCCCTGGATACGCAGTATTTT.